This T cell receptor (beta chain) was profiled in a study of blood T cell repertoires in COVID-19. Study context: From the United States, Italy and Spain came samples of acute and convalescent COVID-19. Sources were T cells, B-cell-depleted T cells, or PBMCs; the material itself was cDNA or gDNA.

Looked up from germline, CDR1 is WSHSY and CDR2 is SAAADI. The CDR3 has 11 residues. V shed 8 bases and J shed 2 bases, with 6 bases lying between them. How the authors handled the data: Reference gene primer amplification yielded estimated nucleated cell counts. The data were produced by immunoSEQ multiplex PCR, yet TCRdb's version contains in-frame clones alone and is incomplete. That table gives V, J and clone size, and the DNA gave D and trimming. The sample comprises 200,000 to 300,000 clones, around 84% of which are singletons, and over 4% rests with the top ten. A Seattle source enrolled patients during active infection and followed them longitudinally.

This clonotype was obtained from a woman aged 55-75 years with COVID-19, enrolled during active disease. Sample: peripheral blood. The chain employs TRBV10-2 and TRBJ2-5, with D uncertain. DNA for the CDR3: TGCGCCAGCGGGCAGCAAGAGACCCAGTACTTC. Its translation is CASGQQETQYF.